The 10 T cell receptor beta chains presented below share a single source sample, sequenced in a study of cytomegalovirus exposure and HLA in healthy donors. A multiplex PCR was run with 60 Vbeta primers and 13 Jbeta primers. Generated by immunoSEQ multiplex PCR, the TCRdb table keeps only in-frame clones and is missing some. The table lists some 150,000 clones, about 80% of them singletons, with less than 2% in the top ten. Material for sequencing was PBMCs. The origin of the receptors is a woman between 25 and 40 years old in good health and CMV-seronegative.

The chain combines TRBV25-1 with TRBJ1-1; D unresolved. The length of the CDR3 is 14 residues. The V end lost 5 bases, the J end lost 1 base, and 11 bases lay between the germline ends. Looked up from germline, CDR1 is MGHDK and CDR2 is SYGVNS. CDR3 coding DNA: TGTGCCAGCAGTACTGGGTCGGGGAACACTGAAGCTTTCTTT. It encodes CASSTGSGNTEAFF.

The CDR3 sequence: CASSYPGLAGGLNEQFF. The CDR3 nucleotides read TGTGCCAGCAGCTACCCGGGACTAGCGGGGGGCCTCAATGAGCAGTTCTTC. The chain combines TRBV5-6 with TRBJ2-1; 15 nucleotides line up with TRBD2. The CDR3 has 17 residues. Unmatched junction bases numbered 7, after V lost 3 bases and J lost 6 bases. CDR1 and CDR2 from the germline V gene are SGHDT and YYEEEE.

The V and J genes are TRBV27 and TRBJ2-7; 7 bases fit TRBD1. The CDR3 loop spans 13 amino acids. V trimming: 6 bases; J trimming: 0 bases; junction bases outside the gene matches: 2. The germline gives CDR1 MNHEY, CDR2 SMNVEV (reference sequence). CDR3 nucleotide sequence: TGTGCCAGCAGCAACAGGGGCTCCTACGAGCAGTACTTC. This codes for CASSNRGSYEQYF.

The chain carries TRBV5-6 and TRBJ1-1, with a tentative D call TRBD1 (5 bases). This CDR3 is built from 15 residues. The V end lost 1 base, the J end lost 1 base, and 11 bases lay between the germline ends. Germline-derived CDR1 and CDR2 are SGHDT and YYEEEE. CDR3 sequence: CASSLWGGKNTEAFF. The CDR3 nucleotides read TGTGCCAGCAGCTTGTGGGGGGGTAAGAACACTGAAGCTTTCTTT.

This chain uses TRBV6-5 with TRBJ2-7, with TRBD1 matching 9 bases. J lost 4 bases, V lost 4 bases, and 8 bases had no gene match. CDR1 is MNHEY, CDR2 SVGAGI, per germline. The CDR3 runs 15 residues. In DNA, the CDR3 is TGTGCCAGCAGTTCCCCCGGGACAGGGCGGTACGAGCAGTACTTC. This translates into CASSSPGTGRYEQYF.

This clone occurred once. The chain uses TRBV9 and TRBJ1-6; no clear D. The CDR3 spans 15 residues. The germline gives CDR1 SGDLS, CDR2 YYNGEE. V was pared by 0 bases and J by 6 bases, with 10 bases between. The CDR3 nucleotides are TGTGCCAGCAGCGTAGGGGTTACGGGTAATTCACCCCTCCACTTT. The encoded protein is CASSVGVTGNSPLHF.

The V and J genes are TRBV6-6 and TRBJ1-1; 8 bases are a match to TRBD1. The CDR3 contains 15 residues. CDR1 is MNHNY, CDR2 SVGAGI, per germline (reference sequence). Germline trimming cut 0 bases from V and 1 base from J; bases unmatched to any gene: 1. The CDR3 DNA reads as TGTGCCAGCAGTTACTCAGGGACAGGGAACACTGAAGCTTTCTTT. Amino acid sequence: CASSYSGTGNTEAFF.

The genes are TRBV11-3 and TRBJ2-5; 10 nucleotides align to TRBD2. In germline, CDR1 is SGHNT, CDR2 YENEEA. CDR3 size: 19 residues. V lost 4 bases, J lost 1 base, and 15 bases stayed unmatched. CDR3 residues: CASSSPTEVAGGRQETQYF. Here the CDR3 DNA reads TGTGCCAGCAGCTCTCCGACTGAGGTAGCGGGGGGTCGCCAAGAGACCCAGTACTTC.

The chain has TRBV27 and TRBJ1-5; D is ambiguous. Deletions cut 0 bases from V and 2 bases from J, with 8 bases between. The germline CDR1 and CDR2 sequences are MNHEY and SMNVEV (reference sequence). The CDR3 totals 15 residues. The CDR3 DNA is TGTGCCAGCAGTTTATCGGTCGCAGGCAATCAGCCCCAGCATTTT. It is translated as CASSLSVAGNQPQHF.

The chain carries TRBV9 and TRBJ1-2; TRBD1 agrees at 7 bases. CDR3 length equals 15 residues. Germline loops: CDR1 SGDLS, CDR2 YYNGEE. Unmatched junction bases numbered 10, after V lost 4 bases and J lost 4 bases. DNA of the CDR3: TGTGCCAGCAGCCCCTTTAGGACAGGCCTCTATGGCTACACCTTC. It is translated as CASSPFRTGLYGYTF.